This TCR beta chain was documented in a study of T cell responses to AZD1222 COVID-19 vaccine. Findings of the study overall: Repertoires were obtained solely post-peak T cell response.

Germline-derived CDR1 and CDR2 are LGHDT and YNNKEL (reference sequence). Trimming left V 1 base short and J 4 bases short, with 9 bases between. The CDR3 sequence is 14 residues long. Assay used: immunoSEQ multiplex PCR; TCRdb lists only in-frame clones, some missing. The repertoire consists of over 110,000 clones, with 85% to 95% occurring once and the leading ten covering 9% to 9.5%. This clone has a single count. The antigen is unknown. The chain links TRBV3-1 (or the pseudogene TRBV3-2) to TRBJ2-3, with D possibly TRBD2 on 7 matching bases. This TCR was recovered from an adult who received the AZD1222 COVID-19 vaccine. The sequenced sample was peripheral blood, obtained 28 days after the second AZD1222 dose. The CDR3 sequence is CASSQVGGPDTQYF. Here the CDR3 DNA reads TGTGCCAGCAGCCAAGTCGGGGGGCCAGATACGCAGTATTTT.